The 3 T cell receptor beta chains in this list originate from one sample, sequenced in a study of blood T cell repertoires in COVID-19. Produced via immunoSEQ multiplex PCR; TCRdb's table is partial and in-frame only. Of about 15,000 clones listed, roughly 82% are singletons. The sample taken for sequencing was peripheral blood. All receptors derive from a woman in her 70s with active COVID-19.

This chain uses TRBV7-9 with TRBJ1-4, with 8 bases that match TRBD1. Looked up from germline, CDR1 is SEHNR and CDR2 is FQNEAQ (reference sequence). Trimming at V came to 3 bases and at J to 8 bases, leaving 5 bases not matched to a gene. The CDR3 has 14 residues. CDR3 protein: CASSLQGAGEKLFF. The CDR3 bases are TGTGCCAGCAGCTTGCAGGGGGCCGGCGAAAAACTGTTTTTT.

The chain joins TRBV5-1 to TRBJ2-1; 9 bases align to TRBD2. Germline CDR1 and CDR2: SGHRS and YFSETQ. The CDR3 covers 16 residues. J lost 5 bases, V lost 0 bases, and 6 bases had no gene match. CDR3 nucleotide sequence: TGCGCCAGCAGCTTGGGGGGACTAGCCGCCGACAATGAGCAGTTCTTC. Encoded protein: CASSLGGLAADNEQFF.

The J gene is TRBJ2-7, the V gene TRBV6-5, with 8 bases fitting TRBD2. V shed 7 bases, J shed 5 bases, and the junction held 10 bases outside the gene matches. CDR1 and CDR2 from the germline V gene are MNHEY and SVGAGI. The CDR3 extends over 14 amino acids. CDR3 nucleotide sequence: TGTGCCAGCAATCCAAATAGCGGGACGGACGAGCAGTACTTC. Its protein product is CASNPNSGTDEQYF.